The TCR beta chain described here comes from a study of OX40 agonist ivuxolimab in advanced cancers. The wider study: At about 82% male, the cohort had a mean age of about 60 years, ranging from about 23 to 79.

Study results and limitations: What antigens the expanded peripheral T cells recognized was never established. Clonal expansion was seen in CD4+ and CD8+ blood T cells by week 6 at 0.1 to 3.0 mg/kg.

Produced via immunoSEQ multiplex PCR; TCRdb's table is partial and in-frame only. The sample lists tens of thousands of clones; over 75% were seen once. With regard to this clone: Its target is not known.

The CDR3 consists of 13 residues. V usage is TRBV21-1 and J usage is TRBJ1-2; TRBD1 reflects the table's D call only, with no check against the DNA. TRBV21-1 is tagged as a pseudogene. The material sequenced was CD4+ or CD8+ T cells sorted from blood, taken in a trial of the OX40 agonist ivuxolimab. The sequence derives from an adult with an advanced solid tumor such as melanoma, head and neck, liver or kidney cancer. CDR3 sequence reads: CASSRDRTYGYTF. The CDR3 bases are TGTGCCAGCAGCCGGGACAGGACTTATGGCTACACCTTC.